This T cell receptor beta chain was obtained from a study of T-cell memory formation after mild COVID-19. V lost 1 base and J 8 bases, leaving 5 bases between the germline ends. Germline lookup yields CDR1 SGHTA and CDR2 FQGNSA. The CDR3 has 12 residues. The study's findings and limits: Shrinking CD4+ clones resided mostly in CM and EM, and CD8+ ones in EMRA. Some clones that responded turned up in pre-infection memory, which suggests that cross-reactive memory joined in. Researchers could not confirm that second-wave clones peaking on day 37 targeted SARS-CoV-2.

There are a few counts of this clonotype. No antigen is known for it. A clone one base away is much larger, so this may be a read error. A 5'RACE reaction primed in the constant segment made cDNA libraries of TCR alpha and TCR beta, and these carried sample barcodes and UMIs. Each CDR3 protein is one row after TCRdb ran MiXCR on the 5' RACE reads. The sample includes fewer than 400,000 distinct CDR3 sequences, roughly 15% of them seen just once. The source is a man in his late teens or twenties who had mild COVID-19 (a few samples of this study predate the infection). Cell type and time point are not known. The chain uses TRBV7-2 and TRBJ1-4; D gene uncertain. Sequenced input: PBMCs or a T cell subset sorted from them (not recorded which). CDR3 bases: TGTGCCAGCAGCTTAGATCAGGAAAAACTGTTTTTT. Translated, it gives CASSLDQEKLFF.